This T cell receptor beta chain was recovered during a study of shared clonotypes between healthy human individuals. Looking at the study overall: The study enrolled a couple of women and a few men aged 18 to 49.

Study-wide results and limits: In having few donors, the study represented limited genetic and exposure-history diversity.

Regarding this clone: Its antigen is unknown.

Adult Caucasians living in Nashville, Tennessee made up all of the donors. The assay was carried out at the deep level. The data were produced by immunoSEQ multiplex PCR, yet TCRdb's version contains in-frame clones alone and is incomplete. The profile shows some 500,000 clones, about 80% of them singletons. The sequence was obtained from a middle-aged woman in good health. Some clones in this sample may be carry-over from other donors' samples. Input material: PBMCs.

CDR3 nucleotides: TGTGCCAGCAGTTTTCCCTCGAGAGGGCGGTTATCGAACACCGGGGAGCTGTTTTTT. Protein product: CASSFPSRGRLSNTGELFF. The J gene is TRBJ2-2, the V gene TRBV28; D is possibly TRBD2 (5 bases). Germline V gene sequence: CDR1 MDHEN, CDR2 SYDVKM. Trimming took off 3 bases at V and 0 bases at J, with 20 bases between the two ends. The CDR3 length is 19 residues. Drawing the rest from reference TRBV28 and TRBJ2-2, the complete variable domain is DVKVTQSSRYLVKRTGEKVFLECVQDMDHENMFWYRQDPGLGLRLIYFSYDVKMKEKGDIPEGYSVSREKKERFSLILESASTNQTSMYLCASSFPSRGRLSNTGELFFGEGSRLTVL.